A single sample is the source of the 12 T cell receptor beta chains below, sequenced in a study of T cells in Graves' hyperthyroidism and ophthalmopathy. There were TCR beta CDR3 regions amplified from RNA transcripts. A set of HTBI primers served as the primers for a first-round RT-PCR of the TCR CDR3. MiXCR, applied by TCRdb to the multiplex PCR reads, yields one record per CDR3 protein. Of approximately 490,000 distinct CDR3 sequences detected, about 22% appear once; the ten largest clones hold around 50%. The sequenced sample consisted of blood. Every receptor here comes from a woman between 65 and 79 years old with Graves' ophthalmopathy.

This clonotype was recorded a few times. This rearrangement joins TRBV30 to TRBJ2-7; D not certain. CDR1 is GTSNPN and CDR2 is SVGIG in the germline V gene (reference sequence). V lost 2 bases to trimming and J lost 7 bases, with 9 bases between them. This CDR3 region has 11 residues. CDR3 in amino acids: CAWSNRQEQYF. The DNA for the CDR3 is TGTGCCTGGAGTAACCGTCAGGAGCAGTACTTC.

V and J are TRBV20-1 and TRBJ2-7, with D perhaps matching TRBD2 (5 bases). Trimming removed 1 base at V and 0 bases at J, with 10 bases between. Germline V gene data show CDR1 as DFQATT and CDR2 as SNEGSKA (reference sequence). The CDR3 has 14 residues. In DNA form, the CDR3 reads TGCAGTGCTAGAGGGCCGGGAAGCTCCTACGAGCAGTACTTC. This translates into CSARGPGSSYEQYF.

Only a few counts were recorded for this clonotype. This chain joins TRBV5-1 and TRBJ2-7; no clear D gene. CDR1 and CDR2 from the germline V gene are SGHRS and YFSETQ. The CDR3 extends over 14 amino acids. The V gene lost 2 bases and the J gene lost 0 bases, with 9 bases spanning the gap. CDR3 nucleotide sequence: TGCGCCAGCAGCTTCCTTTCTGACTCCTACGAGCAGTACTTC. Translation: CASSFLSDSYEQYF.

The J gene is TRBJ1-2, the V gene TRBV20-1; D perhaps matches TRBD1 (5 bases). Per germline, CDR1 DFQATT and CDR2 SNEGSKA (reference sequence). V shed 4 bases and J shed 4 bases, with 13 bases lying between them. The length of the CDR3 is 13 residues. This CDR3 reads CSAKGPLIYGYTF. The DNA for the CDR3 is TGCAGTGCTAAGGGACCGCTAATCTATGGCTACACCTTC.

Comment on this clonotype: One junction end does not reproduce the germline sequence, and a read error may be involved. V and J are TRBV11-2 and TRBJ1-1; D is unclear. From germline, CDR1 is SGHAT and CDR2 FQNNGV. The CDR3 extends over 15 amino acids. The CDR3 reads CASSQDHGAVWVAFF. The CDR3 bases are TGCGCCAGCAGCCAAGATCACGGTGCGGTTTGGGTTGCTTTCTTT. Looking up the rest from reference TRBV11-2 and TRBJ1-1 gives the full variable domain: EAGVAQSPRYKIIEKRQSVAFWCNPISGHATLYWYQQILGQGPKLLIQFQNNGVVDDSQLPKDRFSAERLKGVDSTLKIQPAKLEDSAVYLCASSQDHGAVWVAFFGQGTRLTVV.

This chain connects TRBV29-1 to TRBJ2-5; D is unclear. In germline, CDR1 is SQVTM, CDR2 ANQGSEA. The CDR3 covers 15 residues. V lost 3 bases and J lost 1, with 15 bases in between. This CDR3 is CSVEDRESFQETQYF. DNA for the CDR3: TGCAGCGTTGAGGATAGGGAATCCTTCCAAGAGACCCAGTACTTC.

V and J are TRBV27 and TRBJ2-3; D is perhaps TRBD1 or TRBD2 (5 bases each). This CDR3 is built from 14 residues. Trimming removed 7 bases from V and 4 bases from J, with 15 bases in between. Germline CDR1 and CDR2: MNHEY and SMNVEV (reference sequence). The CDR3 region is CASTPTGRSDTQYF. The CDR3 region has the DNA TGTGCCAGCACTCCTACGGGGCGGTCAGATACGCAGTATTTT.

This clonotype was seen a single time. V is TRBV18 and J is TRBJ1-1; D call uncertain. CDR1 and CDR2 from the germline V gene are KGHSH and LQKENI. This CDR3 comprises 16 residues. Trimming left V 3 bases short and J 2 bases short, with 16 bases between. This chain's CDR3 is CASSPSVPGGNTEAFF. The CDR3 DNA reads TGTGCCAGCTCACCCTCAGTCCCGGGAGGCAACACTGAAGCTTTCTTT.

This clonotype came up a few times. This chain connects TRBV12-3 or TRBV12-4 to TRBJ1-2; TRBD1 aligns across 7 bases. The CDR3 totals 18 residues. V shed 4 bases and J 0 bases; nucleotides not matched to a gene: 14. The CDR3 sequence: CASSSGGWGGRANYGYTF. The CDR3 coding sequence is TGTGCCAGCAGTTCAGGGGGATGGGGAGGCCGAGCTAACTATGGCTACACCTTC.

This chain links TRBV20-1 with TRBJ2-7; a possible D gene is TRBD1 (6 bases). The ends were cut back, 6 bases at V and 2 bases at J, with 11 bases in the middle. The CDR3 runs to 12 residues. Germline V gene data show CDR1 as DFQATT and CDR2 as SNEGSKA (reference sequence). Here the CDR3 DNA reads TGCAGTGCACCAGGGGCCGCCTACGAGCAGTACTTC. Its protein product is CSAPGAAYEQYF.

Concerning this clonotype: With a much larger clone just one base away, this may be a read error. This sequence joins TRBV6-2 or TRBV6-3 and TRBJ2-1; 13 bases are a match to TRBD2. Germline V gene data show CDR1 as MNHEY and CDR2 as SVGEGT. The CDR3 has 15 amino acids. CDR3 bases: TGTACCAGCAGCGCAGGACTAGCGGGAGCCAATGAGCAGTTCTTC. Protein: CTSSAGLAGANEQFF.

This clonotype was picked up a small number of times. V is TRBV6-1 and J is TRBJ1-2, with TRBD1 matching over 10 bases. This CDR3 contains 16 residues. Trimming took 5 bases from V and 8 from J; bases not matched to a gene: 14. Germline V gene sequence: CDR1 MNHNS, CDR2 SASEGT. The CDR3 is CASSSPKRDRGSGYTF. CDR3 in DNA: TGTGCCAGCAGTTCGCCGAAGCGGGACAGGGGAAGCGGCTACACCTTC.